Below, one TCR beta chain is given with its context. The sample comes from a study of blood T cell repertoires in COVID-19. The CDR3 is made up of 14 amino acids. In germline, CDR1 is LNHDA, CDR2 SQIVND (reference sequence). The ends were cut back, 5 bases at V and 2 bases at J, with 12 bases in the middle. The study drew participants aged roughly 18 to 95 years from about two dozen US areas. Clinical histories supplied by participants themselves formed the basis of cohort assignment. Sequenced by immunoSEQ multiplex PCR; TCRdb stores in-frame clones only, minus some. The data contain about 320,000 clones, around nine tenths of them singletons.

Specimen: PBMCs or T cells enriched from blood (not recorded which). The rearrangement links TRBV19 to TRBJ1-1; no definite D call. This TCR was sampled from a man in his sixties who had recovered from COVID-19. In nucleotides, the CDR3 is TGTGCCAGTAGTCCTAGTCCTAGCAACACTGAAGCTTTCTTT. Its protein product is CASSPSPSNTEAFF.